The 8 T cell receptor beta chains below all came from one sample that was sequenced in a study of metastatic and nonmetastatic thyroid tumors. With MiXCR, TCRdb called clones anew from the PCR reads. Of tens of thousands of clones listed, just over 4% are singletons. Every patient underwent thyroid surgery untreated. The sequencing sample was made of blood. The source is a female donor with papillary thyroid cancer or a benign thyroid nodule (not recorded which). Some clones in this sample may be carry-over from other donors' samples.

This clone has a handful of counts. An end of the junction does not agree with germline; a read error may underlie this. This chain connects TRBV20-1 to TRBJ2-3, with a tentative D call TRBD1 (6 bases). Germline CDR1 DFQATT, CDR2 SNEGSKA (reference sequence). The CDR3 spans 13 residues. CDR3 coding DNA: TGCAGTGCTGGAGATAGGGGGAAAGATACGCAGTATTTT. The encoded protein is CSAGDRGKDTQYF.

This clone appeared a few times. Written as DNA, the CDR3 is TGTGCCAGCAGTTTCCAGACACAGCAGTACTTC. Residues: CASSFQTQQYF. The J gene is TRBJ2-7, the V gene TRBV28; D gene ambiguous. Trimming removed 3 bases from V and 8 bases from J, with 8 bases in between. Germline V lookup: CDR1 MDHEN, CDR2 SYDVKM. CDR3 length equals 11 residues. The full variable domain, in which reference TRBV28 and TRBJ2-7 provide the parts outside the CDR3, is DVKVTQSSRYLVKRTGEKVFLECVQDMDHENMFWYRQDPGLGLRLIYFSYDVKMKEKGDIPEGYSVSREKKERFSLILESASTNQTSMYLCASSFQTQQYFGPGTRLTVT.

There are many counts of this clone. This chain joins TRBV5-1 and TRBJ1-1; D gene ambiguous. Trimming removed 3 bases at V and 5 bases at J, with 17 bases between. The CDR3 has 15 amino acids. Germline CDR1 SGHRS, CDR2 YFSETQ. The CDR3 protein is CASSWGEGWRTEAFF. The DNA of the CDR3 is TGCGCCAGCAGCTGGGGTGAGGGCTGGAGGACTGAAGCTTTCTTT.

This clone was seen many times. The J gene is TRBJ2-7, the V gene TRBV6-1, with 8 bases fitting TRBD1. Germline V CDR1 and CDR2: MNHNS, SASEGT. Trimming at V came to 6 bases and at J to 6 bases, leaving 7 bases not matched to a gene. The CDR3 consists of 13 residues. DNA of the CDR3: TGTGCCAGCAGAGACAGGGGCGAGGGCGAGCAGTACTTC. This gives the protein CASRDRGEGEQYF.

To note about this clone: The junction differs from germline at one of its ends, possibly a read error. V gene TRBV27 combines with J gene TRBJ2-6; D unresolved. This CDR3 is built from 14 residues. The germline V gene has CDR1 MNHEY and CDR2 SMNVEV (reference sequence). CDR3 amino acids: CASSLYPWANVLTF. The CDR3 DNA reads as TGTGCCAGCAGCTTATACCCCTGGGCCAACGTCCTGACTTTC.

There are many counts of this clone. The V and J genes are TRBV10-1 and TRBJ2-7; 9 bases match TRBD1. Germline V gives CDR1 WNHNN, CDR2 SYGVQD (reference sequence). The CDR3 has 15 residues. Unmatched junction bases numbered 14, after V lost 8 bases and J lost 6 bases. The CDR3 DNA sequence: TGCGCCAGCTCCAAGACCCGGACAGGGGTGGGCGAGCAGTACTTC. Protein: CASSKTRTGVGEQYF.

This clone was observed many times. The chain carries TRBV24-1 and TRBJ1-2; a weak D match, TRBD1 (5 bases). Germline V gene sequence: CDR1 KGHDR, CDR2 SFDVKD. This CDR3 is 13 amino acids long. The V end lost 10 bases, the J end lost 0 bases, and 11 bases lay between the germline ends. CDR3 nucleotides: TGTGCCACTTCCGACAGAGCTAACTATGGCTACACCTTC. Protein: CATSDRANYGYTF.

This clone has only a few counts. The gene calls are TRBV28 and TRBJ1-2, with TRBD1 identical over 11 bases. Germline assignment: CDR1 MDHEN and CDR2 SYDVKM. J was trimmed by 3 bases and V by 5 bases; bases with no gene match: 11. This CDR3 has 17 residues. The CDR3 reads CASSGFGQGANYYGYTF. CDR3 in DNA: TGTGCCAGCAGTGGGTTCGGACAGGGGGCCAACTACTATGGCTACACCTTC.